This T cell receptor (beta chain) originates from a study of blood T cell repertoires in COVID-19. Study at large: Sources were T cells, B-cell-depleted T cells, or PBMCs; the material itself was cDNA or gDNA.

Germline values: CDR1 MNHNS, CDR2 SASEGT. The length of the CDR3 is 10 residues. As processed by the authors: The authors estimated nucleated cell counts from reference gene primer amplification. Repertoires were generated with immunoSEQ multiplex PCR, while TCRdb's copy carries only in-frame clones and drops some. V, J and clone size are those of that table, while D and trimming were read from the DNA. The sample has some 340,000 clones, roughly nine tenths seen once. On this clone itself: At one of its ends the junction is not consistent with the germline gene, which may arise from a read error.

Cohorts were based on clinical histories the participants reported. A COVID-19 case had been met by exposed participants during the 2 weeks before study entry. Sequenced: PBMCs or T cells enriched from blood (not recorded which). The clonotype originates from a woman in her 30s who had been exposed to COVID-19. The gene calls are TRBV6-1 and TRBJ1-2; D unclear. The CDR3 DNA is TGTGCCAGCAGTGAGCCCCCCCTAGTTTTC. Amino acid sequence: CASSEPPLVF.